This TCR beta chain came from a study of blood T cell repertoires in COVID-19. V dropped 7 bases and J dropped 4 bases, with 13 bases sitting between them. The CDR3 has 13 amino acids. Germline lookup yields CDR1 MDHEN and CDR2 SYDVKM. In the study's own analysis: Researchers report that nucleated cell counts were estimated from reference gene primer amplification. Method: immunoSEQ multiplex PCR; TCRdb's copy keeps in-frame clones and lacks some. D and trimming come from the DNA, and the V and J calls and clone size come from that table. The sample holds a few hundred thousand clones; 85% are singletons and the top ten take 6.6%. Everyone who took part was roughly 18 to 90 years old, and they came from 20 to 25 US areas. All exposed participants met a person with COVID-19 within 2 weeks before entering the study.

J is TRBJ1-2 and V is TRBV28, with D uncertain. The source material was PBMCs or T cells enriched from blood (not recorded which). This clonotype was obtained from a woman between 50 and 59 years old who had been exposed to COVID-19. The chain's CDR3 is CASTGRVLYGYTF. CDR3 nucleotide sequence: TGTGCCAGCACCGGGAGGGTTCTCTATGGCTACACCTTC.